The source of this T cell receptor (beta chain) is a study of blood T cells in healthy people across ages. A second PCR of 7 to 11 cycles used a sample-barcoded 5' primer and a J-beta primer mix. TCRdb re-analysed the 5' RACE reads in MiXCR, keeping a single row per CDR3 protein. The sample comprises approximately 800,000 distinct CDR3 sequences, about 36% of which are singletons, and 10% to 15% rests with the top ten. Germline-derived CDR1 and CDR2 are SNHLY and FYNNEI. The CDR3 is 12 amino acids. Trimming took off 8 bases at V and 5 bases at J, with 10 bases between the two ends. This TCR was sampled from a man between 18 and 35 years old in good health. The J gene is TRBJ2-1, the V gene TRBV2, with D possibly matching TRBD2 (5 bases). The sequencing input was blood. The CDR3 reads CASPGTHNEQFF. The DNA for the CDR3 is TGTGCCAGCCCGGGAACCCACAATGAGCAGTTCTTC.